This T cell receptor (beta chain) was retrieved from a study of immune heterogeneity within non-small cell lung tumors. General study findings and limits: Multiple tumor sites within a patient showed recurrence of identical dominant CDR3 beta clonotypes; site-unique high-frequency clones were present as well. T-cell receptor beta clonotypes at high frequency differed largely between individual patients. In tumor regions, T-cell clonality showed a moderate but significant correlation with local tumor mutational burden (R approximately 0.33).

With around 600 ng used per sample, the template was genomic DNA from bulk tumor. Each primary tumor yielded several biopsies, collected far apart from one another at surgery. The study enrolled patients with untreated, newly diagnosed non-small cell lung cancer who underwent curative surgery. A multiplex PCR containing 32 V primers and 13 J primers was used to amplify TCR beta CDR3. A single record per CDR3 protein comes from TCRdb applying MiXCR to the multiplex PCR reads. Altogether about 2,500 distinct CDR3 sequences are present, 20% to 25% being singletons, with the ten largest covering about 10%. This clonotype is labeled medium-sized. The antigen remains undetermined. The CDR3 length is 15 residues. The germline V and J ends were trimmed by 6 bases and 6 bases, with 15 bases remaining between them. Per germline, CDR1 MNHEY and CDR2 SMNVEV (reference sequence).

V and J are TRBV27 and TRBJ1-6; the D is unclear. Sample: lung tumor tissue. This receptor was identified in a man between 35 and 55 years old with non-small cell lung cancer. CDR3 sequence reads: CASRSVEGGNSPLHF. CDR3 coding DNA: TGTGCCAGCAGATCCGTGGAGGGAGGTAATTCACCCCTCCACTTT.